The source of this TCR beta chain is a study of CD8 T cells in ankylosing spondylitis. In regard to this clonotype: Its antigen is not identified.

Germline V CDR1 and CDR2: SQVTM, ANQGSEA. CDR3 length equals 14 residues. V was pared by 5 bases and J by 0 bases, with 12 bases between. The study, taken as a whole, reports: Disease-associated clones were reportedly significantly overrepresented in matched ankylosing spondylitis synovial fluid. In ankylosing spondylitis blood, a motif of roughly eight highly homologous TCR beta variants appeared characteristic.

Construction of TCR beta libraries was performed using quantitative 5'-RACE with molecular barcodes. TCRdb ran MiXCR on the 5' RACE reads and lists one entry per CDR3 protein. The sample has 250,000 or so distinct CDR3 sequences; roughly 18% are singletons. This chain links TRBV29-1 with TRBJ2-3; D unresolved. This receptor was identified in a male donor with ankylosing spondylitis or in good health (not recorded which). The sequenced sample was blood, either unsorted or a sorted T cell fraction (not recorded which). The CDR3 is CSVFPPYSTDTQYF. As DNA, the CDR3 is TGCAGCGTTTTCCCCCCCTATAGCACAGATACGCAGTATTTT.